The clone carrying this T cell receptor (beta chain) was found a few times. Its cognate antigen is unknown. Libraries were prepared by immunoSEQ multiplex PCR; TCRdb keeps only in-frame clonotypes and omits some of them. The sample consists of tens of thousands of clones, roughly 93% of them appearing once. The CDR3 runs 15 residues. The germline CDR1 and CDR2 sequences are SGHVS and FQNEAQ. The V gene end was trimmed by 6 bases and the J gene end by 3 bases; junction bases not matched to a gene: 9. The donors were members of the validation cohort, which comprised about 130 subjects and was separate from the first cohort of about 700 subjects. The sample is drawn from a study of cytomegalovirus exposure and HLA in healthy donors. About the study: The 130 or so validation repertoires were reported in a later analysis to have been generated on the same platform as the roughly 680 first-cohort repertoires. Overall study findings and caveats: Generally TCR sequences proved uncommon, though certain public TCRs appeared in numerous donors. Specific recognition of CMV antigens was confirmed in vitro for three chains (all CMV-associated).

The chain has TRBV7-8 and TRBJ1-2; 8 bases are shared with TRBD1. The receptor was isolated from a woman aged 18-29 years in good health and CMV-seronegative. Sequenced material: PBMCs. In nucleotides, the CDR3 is TGTGCCAGCAGTCGAGACAGGGGAAGATACTATGGCTACACCTTC. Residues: CASSRDRGRYYGYTF. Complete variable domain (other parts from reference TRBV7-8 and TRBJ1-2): GAGVSQSPRYKVAKRGQDVALRCDPISGHVSLFWYQQALGQGPEFLTYFQNEAQLDKSGLPSDRFFAERPEGSVSTLKIQRTQQEDSAVYLCASSRDRGRYYGYTFGSGTRLTVV.